A single sample gave rise to the 27 T cell receptor beta chains below, sequenced in a study of CD8 T cells in ankylosing spondylitis. TCRdb fed the 5' RACE reads into MiXCR, producing one record per CDR3 protein. The profile shows roughly 39,000 distinct CDR3 sequences, around 2.9% of them singletons. The specimen was blood, either unsorted or a sorted T cell fraction (not recorded which). The receptors were sampled from a male donor with ankylosing spondylitis or in good health (not recorded which).

This clonotype was seen many times. V is TRBV9 and J is TRBJ2-3, with a weak D call TRBD2 (5 bases). V gave up 1 base and J gave up 4 bases, with 7 bases separating them. This CDR3 has 13 amino acids. The germline V gene has CDR1 SGDLS and CDR2 YYNGEE. In DNA, the CDR3 is TGTGCCAGCAGCGTACCCGGGGCAGATACGCAGTATTTT. This codes for CASSVPGADTQYF.

This clonotype was seen ten or more times. The chain couples TRBV21-1 to TRBJ1-5; the table's D gene call, TRBD1, was not cross checked with the DNA. TRBV21-1 constitutes a pseudogene. The CDR3 extends over 15 amino acids. The DNA of the CDR3 is TGTGCCAGCAGCACCCGGGACAGGGAGGACCAGCCCCAGCATTTT. This sequence encodes CASSTRDREDQPQHF.

This clonotype was seen ten or more times. The rearrangement joins TRBV9 to TRBJ2-5; TRBD2 might be the D (5 bases). V lost 3 bases, J lost 5 bases, and 14 bases lay in between. CDR3 length equals 14 residues. Germline CDR1 SGDLS, CDR2 YYNGEE. The CDR3 sequence: CASSAEGGYETQYF. CDR3 bases: TGTGCCAGCAGCGCCGAGGGCGGGTATGAGACCCAGTACTTC.

This clonotype was seen repeatedly, ten times or more. The rearrangement joins TRBV9 to TRBJ1-1; D is ambiguous. Germline loops: CDR1 SGDLS, CDR2 YYNGEE. This CDR3 is 12 amino acids long. Trimming stripped 4 bases from V and 4 bases from J, with 8 bases between. The CDR3 nucleotides are TGTGCCAGCAGCCCCCATATCACTGAAGCTTTCTTT. Protein: CASSPHITEAFF. Looking up the rest from reference TRBV9 and TRBJ1-1 gives the full variable domain: DSGVTQTPKHLITATGQRVTLRCSPRSGDLSVYWYQQSLDQGLQFLIQYYNGEERAKGNILERFSAQQFPDLHSELNLSSLELGDSALYFCASSPHITEAFFGQGTRLTVV.

The sample holds many counts of this clonotype. This chain joins TRBV9 and TRBJ2-3; 9 bases fit TRBD2. Germline CDR1 is SGDLS and CDR2 is YYNGEE. The CDR3 length is 15 residues. V lost 3 bases to trimming and J lost 3 bases; unmatched junction nucleotides: 5. Here the CDR3 reads CASSALTSGTDTQYF. CDR3 DNA: TGTGCCAGCAGCGCCCTTACTAGCGGGACAGATACGCAGTATTTT.

This clonotype was counted ten times or more. The chain is built from TRBV9 and TRBJ1-5, with a weak D call TRBD1 (6 bases). The CDR3 runs 14 residues. The V end lost 4 bases, the J end lost 2 bases, and 10 bases lay between the germline ends. Germline V gene sequence: CDR1 SGDLS, CDR2 YYNGEE. CDR3 residues: CASSKEGGNQPQHF. The CDR3 DNA sequence: TGTGCCAGCAGCAAGGAGGGGGGCAATCAGCCCCAGCATTTT.

Many counts were recorded for this clonotype. The CDR3 sequence is CASSAAPGAGDTQYF. As DNA, the CDR3 is TGTGCCAGCAGCGCGGCTCCGGGAGCGGGGGATACGCAGTATTTT. The rearrangement links TRBV9 to TRBJ2-3; TRBD2 agrees at 7 bases. Germline lookup yields CDR1 SGDLS and CDR2 YYNGEE. J lost 6 bases, V lost 3 bases, and 10 bases had no gene match. The CDR3 is 15 amino acids.

This clonotype was seen repeatedly, ten times or more. This sequence joins TRBV9 and TRBJ2-2, with 7 bases that match TRBD2. V trimming: 3 bases; J trimming: 1 base; junction bases outside the gene matches: 6. This CDR3 comprises 16 residues. The germline gives CDR1 SGDLS, CDR2 YYNGEE. The CDR3 region is CASSEASGVNTGELFF. In DNA form, the CDR3 reads TGTGCCAGCAGCGAAGCTAGCGGAGTGAACACCGGGGAGCTGTTTTTT.

This clonotype was seen ten or more times. V and J are TRBV9 and TRBJ1-1; 9 nucleotides agree with TRBD1. The J segment lost 6 bases and the V segment lost 4 bases, leaving 10 bases of the junction unmatched. There are 15 residues in the CDR3. CDR1 SGDLS and CDR2 YYNGEE come from the germline V gene. DNA of the CDR3: TGTGCCAGCAGCTTCGGGACAGGGCGGTTTTCTGAAGCTTTCTTT. Protein product: CASSFGTGRFSEAFF. The whole variable domain, filled in from reference TRBV9 and TRBJ1-1, reads DSGVTQTPKHLITATGQRVTLRCSPRSGDLSVYWYQQSLDQGLQFLIQYYNGEERAKGNILERFSAQQFPDLHSELNLSSLELGDSALYFCASSFGTGRFSEAFFGQGTRLTVV.

This chain links TRBV9 with TRBJ2-5; 8 bases line up with TRBD2. V dropped 2 bases and J dropped 5; count of bases not matched to a gene: 5. Germline V CDR1 and CDR2: SGDLS, YYNGEE. The CDR3 is 14 residues long. For the CDR3, the DNA is TGTGCCAGCAGCGTCGACGGGAGGGGCGAGACCCAGTACTTC. Translation gives CASSVDGRGETQYF.

This clonotype was counted ten times or more. The chain combines TRBV9 with TRBJ2-2; no definite D call. The CDR3 spans 14 residues. Between the trimmed V and J ends, which lost 0 bases and 1 base, there was a span of 4 bases. CDR1 is SGDLS and CDR2 is YYNGEE in the germline V gene. CDR3 sequence (DNA): TGTGCCAGCAGCGTAGACAAGAACACCGGGGAGCTGTTTTTT. Translating gives CASSVDKNTGELFF.

This clonotype has a count of ten or more. The rearrangement uses TRBV9 and TRBJ1-4, with D perhaps TRBD1 (5 bases). This CDR3 spans 14 amino acids. V was shortened by 3 bases and J by 7 bases, with 13 bases between the two germline ends. Germline V gene data show CDR1 as SGDLS and CDR2 as YYNGEE. The CDR3: CASSAPQVPEKLFF. As DNA, the CDR3 is TGTGCCAGCAGCGCCCCACAGGTTCCTGAAAAACTGTTTTTT.

The rearrangement links TRBV9 to TRBJ2-6; D not certain. CDR1 is SGDLS, CDR2 YYNGEE, per germline. The CDR3 contains 17 residues. The germline V and J ends were trimmed by 0 bases and 0 bases, with 10 bases remaining between them. Here the CDR3 reads CASSVAPLGSGANVLTF. For the CDR3, the DNA is TGTGCCAGCAGCGTAGCTCCCCTAGGCTCTGGGGCCAACGTCCTGACTTTC.

The sample holds many counts of this clonotype. The chain combines TRBV9 with TRBJ2-2; D not certain. The CDR3 consists of 13 residues. V dropped 3 bases and J dropped 5 bases, with 8 bases sitting between them. CDR1 is SGDLS and CDR2 is YYNGEE in the germline V gene. The CDR3 bases are TGTGCCAGCAGCGAAGGACGGACCGGGGAGCTGTTTTTT. As protein: CASSEGRTGELFF.

This clonotype was seen at least ten times. In nucleotides, the CDR3 is TGTGCCAGCAGCGTTGGGCACAGCACAGATACGCAGTATTTT. It yields the protein CASSVGHSTDTQYF. The V call is TRBV9, the J call TRBJ2-3; D is ambiguous. Germline CDR1 SGDLS, CDR2 YYNGEE. The CDR3 has 14 residues. Trimming left V 2 bases short and J 0 bases short, with 7 bases between.

In its sample, this clonotype was seen many times. The V and J genes are TRBV9 and TRBJ2-2; 8 bases agree with TRBD1. The junction had 7 bases not matched to a gene; V was cut back by 4 bases and J by 5 bases. The CDR3 consists of 15 residues. Germline assignment: CDR1 SGDLS and CDR2 YYNGEE. Written as DNA, the CDR3 is TGTGCCAGCAGCCCCCGGGACAGGCGAACCGGGGAGCTGTTTTTT. This sequence encodes CASSPRDRRTGELFF. Full variable domain (outside the CDR3, taken from reference TRBV9 and TRBJ2-2): DSGVTQTPKHLITATGQRVTLRCSPRSGDLSVYWYQQSLDQGLQFLIQYYNGEERAKGNILERFSAQQFPDLHSELNLSSLELGDSALYFCASSPRDRRTGELFFGEGSRLTVL.

Ten or more counts support this clonotype. The chain links TRBV9 to TRBJ1-1, with D hard to call. V gave up 5 bases and J gave up 1 base, with 9 bases separating them. The CDR3 runs to 13 residues. Germline loops: CDR1 SGDLS, CDR2 YYNGEE. In DNA form, the CDR3 reads TGTGCCAGCAGAGACCTGCGGAACACTGAAGCTTTCTTT. Its translation: CASRDLRNTEAFF. Drawing the rest from reference TRBV9 and TRBJ1-1, the complete variable domain is DSGVTQTPKHLITATGQRVTLRCSPRSGDLSVYWYQQSLDQGLQFLIQYYNGEERAKGNILERFSAQQFPDLHSELNLSSLELGDSALYFCASRDLRNTEAFFGQGTRLTVV.

There are many counts of this clonotype. V gene TRBV9 combines with J gene TRBJ2-3; TRBD1 matches 10 bases. Germline assignment: CDR1 SGDLS and CDR2 YYNGEE. CDR3 length: 13 residues. The junction had 1 base not matched to a gene; V was cut back by 3 bases and J by 6 bases. In DNA, the CDR3 is TGTGCCAGCAGCGAGGGACAGGGGGATACGCAGTATTTT. Its protein is CASSEGQGDTQYF. Using reference TRBV9 and TRBJ2-3 for the parts outside the CDR3, the full variable domain is DSGVTQTPKHLITATGQRVTLRCSPRSGDLSVYWYQQSLDQGLQFLIQYYNGEERAKGNILERFSAQQFPDLHSELNLSSLELGDSALYFCASSEGQGDTQYFGPGTRLTVL.

This clonotype was found many times. The J gene is TRBJ2-3, the V gene TRBV9; D gene ambiguous. V was pared by 4 bases and J by 8 bases, with 14 bases between. In germline, CDR1 is SGDLS, CDR2 YYNGEE. This CDR3 is built from 13 residues. The CDR3 here is CASSPPASPTQYF. As DNA, the CDR3 is TGTGCCAGCAGCCCACCTGCGAGCCCTACGCAGTATTTT.

This clonotype was recorded at least ten times. The chain carries TRBV9 and TRBJ1-1; weak D call: TRBD1 (6 bases). CDR1 and CDR2 from the germline V gene are SGDLS and YYNGEE. Trimming cost V 0 bases and J 7 bases, with 13 bases left between them. This CDR3 contains 14 residues. The CDR3 region is CASSVERGLGEAFF. CDR3 DNA: TGTGCCAGCAGCGTAGAACGGGGGCTGGGTGAAGCTTTCTTT.

This clonotype was observed many times. CDR3 nucleotides: TGTGCCAGCAGCGTAGAAGTTTCGGACTACAGGTATGCGGAAAAACTGTTTTTT. Protein sequence: CASSVEVSDYRYAEKLFF. The chain carries TRBV9 and TRBJ1-4, with D possibly TRBD1 on 5 matching bases. This CDR3 has 18 residues. The germline CDR1 and CDR2 sequences are SGDLS and YYNGEE. The V and J ends lost 0 bases and 8 bases respectively, with 23 bases between them.

This clonotype was seen many times. The CDR3 spells CASSVDVGATYEQYF. In DNA, the CDR3 is TGTGCCAGCAGCGTAGACGTGGGAGCGACCTACGAGCAGTACTTC. V and J are TRBV9 and TRBJ2-7, with D possibly matching TRBD2 (5 bases). The CDR3 extends over 15 amino acids. With 0 bases removed from V and 2 bases from J, the gap between germline ends came to 12 bases. Germline values: CDR1 SGDLS, CDR2 YYNGEE.

This clonotype was counted at least ten times. The genes are TRBV9 and TRBJ1-3; tentatively, D is TRBD1 (5 bases). V lost 6 bases and J 4 bases, leaving 11 bases between the germline ends. Germline-derived CDR1 and CDR2 are SGDLS and YYNGEE. The CDR3 extends over 13 amino acids. The chain's CDR3 is CASIGGAGNTIYF. Here the CDR3 DNA reads TGTGCCAGCATCGGGGGAGCAGGAAACACCATATATTTT.

The table lists this clonotype with many counts. The genes are TRBV9 and TRBJ2-2; D might be TRBD1 or TRBD2, each matching 5 bases. CDR3 length: 16 residues. Between the trimmed V and J ends, which lost 7 bases and 1 base, there was a span of 17 bases. Germline CDR1 reads SGDLS; CDR2 reads YYNGEE. The CDR3 nucleotides read TGTGCCAGCGCTTTCAGGGACCTTTTGAACACCGGGGAGCTGTTTTTT. Translating it yields CASAFRDLLNTGELFF.

This clonotype was detected ten times or more. V usage is TRBV9 and J usage is TRBJ1-5; D is undetermined. Germline V gene lookup returns CDR1 SGDLS and CDR2 YYNGEE. The CDR3 sequence is 15 residues long. Trimming took 0 bases from V and 3 from J, leaving 10 bases between them. The CDR3, as DNA: TGTGCCAGCAGCGTAGGTTGGGGTCCCAATCAGCCCCAGCATTTT. This gives the protein CASSVGWGPNQPQHF.

Many counts were recorded for this clonotype. The V and J genes are TRBV9 and TRBJ2-1; 10 bases match TRBD1. CDR3 length: 14 residues. The V gene's germline CDR1 is SGDLS and CDR2 YYNGEE. The V segment lost 4 bases and the J segment 9 bases; nucleotides outside the gene matches: 7. The CDR3 DNA reads as TGTGCCAGCAGCAGCCCGACAGGGGGCGTTGAGCAGTTCTTC. Amino acids: CASSSPTGGVEQFF.

This clonotype showed up many times. The J gene is TRBJ2-3, the V gene TRBV9, with D tentatively TRBD1 (5 bases). V was pared by 2 bases and J by 6 bases, with 16 bases between. CDR1 SGDLS and CDR2 YYNGEE come from the germline V gene. The CDR3 loop spans 15 amino acids. The CDR3 sequence is CASSVRPGADDTQYF. CDR3 nucleotides: TGTGCCAGCAGCGTCCGACCTGGGGCGGATGATACGCAGTATTTT.